Following are 18 T cell receptor beta chains from one sample sequenced in a study of blood T cell repertoires in COVID-19. Produced via immunoSEQ multiplex PCR; TCRdb's table is partial and in-frame only. The profile shows almost 50,000 clones, less than 80% of them singletons. The specimen sequenced was peripheral blood. These receptors were obtained from a man in his 70s with acute or convalescent COVID-19.

This clone came up a few times. The rearrangement joins TRBV5-1 to TRBJ2-7; D gene uncertain. Germline CDR1 SGHRS, CDR2 YFSETQ. This CDR3 is built from 14 residues. V was trimmed by 2 bases and J by 0 bases, leaving 9 bases between them. In nucleotides, the CDR3 is TGCGCCAGCAGCTTACAGACCAGCTCCTACGAGCAGTACTTC. This translates into CASSLQTSSYEQYF.

This sequence joins TRBV30 and TRBJ2-7; no clear D gene. The CDR3 is 12 amino acids. Germline V gives CDR1 GTSNPN, CDR2 SVGIG (reference sequence). Trimming removed 2 bases from V and 0 bases from J, with 5 bases in between. The CDR3 coding sequence is TGTGCCTGGAGTATGAGCTCCTACGAGCAGTACTTC. Encoded protein: CAWSMSSYEQYF.

This clone was observed a handful of times. DNA of the CDR3: TGTGCCAGCAGCTACGCCGGGACCAGGGGAGTGGAAGGGCAGTATTTT. This sequence encodes CASSYAGTRGVEGQYF. The chain employs TRBV9 and TRBJ2-3; TRBD1 might be the D (6 bases). V lost 4 bases and J lost 11, with 26 bases in between. The CDR3 has 16 amino acids. CDR1 and CDR2 from the germline V gene are SGDLS and YYNGEE.

This rearrangement joins TRBV7-2 to TRBJ1-2; 7 bases match TRBD1. The CDR3 is 13 amino acids. Germline V gene sequence: CDR1 SGHTA, CDR2 FQGNSA. With 8 bases clipped from V and 4 bases from J, the junction kept 7 bases outside the gene matches. The CDR3 region is CASETGQIYGYTF. In nucleotides, the CDR3 is TGTGCCAGCGAGACGGGACAGATCTATGGCTACACCTTC.

The chain carries TRBV5-1 and TRBJ2-7; 11 nucleotides match TRBD2. Looked up from germline, CDR1 is SGHRS and CDR2 is YFSETQ. Germline trimming cut 2 bases from V and 3 bases from J; bases unmatched to any gene: 1. The CDR3 has 14 amino acids. The CDR3 loop reads CASSFTSGGYEQYF. The CDR3 nucleotides are TGCGCCAGCAGCTTTACTAGCGGGGGCTACGAGCAGTACTTC. Using reference TRBV5-1 and TRBJ2-7 for the parts outside the CDR3, the full variable domain is KAGVTQTPRYLIKTRGQQVTLSCSPISGHRSVSWYQQTPGQGLQFLFEYFSETQRNKGNFPGRFSGRQFSNSRSEMNVSTLELGDSALYLCASSFTSGGYEQYFGPGTRLTVT.

Written as DNA, the CDR3 is TGTGCCAGCAGTACCCAGACAGGGGTAAATGGCTACACCTTC. Protein product: CASSTQTGVNGYTF. This chain uses TRBV27 with TRBJ1-2; TRBD1 agrees at 8 bases. Germline values: CDR1 MNHEY, CDR2 SMNVEV (reference sequence). This CDR3 is built from 14 residues. The junction had 8 bases not matched to a gene; V was cut back by 5 bases and J by 6 bases.

The chain has TRBV7-3 and TRBJ2-3; the D is unclear. The CDR3 spans 13 residues. Per the germline V gene, CDR1 is SGHTA and CDR2 is FQGTGA. Trimming pared 5 bases from V and 1 base from J, leaving 7 bases between. CDR3 DNA: TGTGCCAGCAGCCCCCAGGGCACAGATACGCAGTATTTT. This encodes CASSPQGTDTQYF.

J is TRBJ2-5 and V is TRBV7-9, with D tentatively TRBD2 (6 bases). This CDR3 region has 11 residues. The V gene's germline CDR1 is SEHNR and CDR2 FQNEAQ (reference sequence). Trimming removed 5 bases from V and 7 bases from J, with 8 bases in between. The CDR3 region has the DNA TGTGCCAGCAGCCTGGAGGGGACCCAGTACTTC. Protein: CASSLEGTQYF.

This clone occurred once. The V and J genes are TRBV6-6 and TRBJ2-7; 12 bases map to TRBD1. The CDR3 has 15 residues. The V and J ends lost 3 bases and 6 bases, in that order; junction bases with no gene match: 6. Germline V lookup: CDR1 MNHNY, CDR2 SVGAGI (reference sequence). CDR3 region: CASSYAGQGASEQYF. The CDR3 nucleotides read TGTGCCAGCAGTTATGCGGGACAGGGGGCGAGCGAGCAGTACTTC.

This clone was counted many times. The chain joins TRBV3-1 (or the pseudogene TRBV3-2) to TRBJ1-6, with 8 bases fitting TRBD1. This CDR3 comprises 17 residues. Unmatched junction bases numbered 6, after V lost 3 bases and J lost 2 bases. CDR1 is LGHDT, CDR2 YNNKEL, per germline (reference sequence). This CDR3 reads CASSHLGTGTYNSPLHF. CDR3 DNA sequence: TGTGCCAGCAGCCATCTAGGGACAGGCACCTATAATTCACCCCTCCACTTT.

This clone was found once. V gene TRBV10-3 combines with J gene TRBJ1-3, with D tentatively TRBD1 (5 bases). V gave up 6 bases and J gave up 3 bases, with 9 bases separating them. The CDR3 loop spans 13 amino acids. Germline V lookup: CDR1 ENHRY, CDR2 SYGVKD. CDR3 DNA: TGTGCCATCAGGGAGACAGATGGAAACACCATATATTTT. As protein: CAIRETDGNTIYF.

This chain uses TRBV4-3 with TRBJ1-2; D ambiguous. The germline V and J ends were trimmed by 5 bases and 4 bases, with 14 bases remaining between them. Germline V gives CDR1 LGHNA, CDR2 YSLEER. The CDR3 consists of 14 residues. CDR3 protein: CASSLTTEGYGYTF. CDR3 nucleotide sequence: TGCGCCAGCAGCTTAACGACGGAGGGCTATGGCTACACCTTC.

The chain recombines TRBV7-8 with TRBJ2-3; D is unclear. Trimming took off 6 bases at V and 3 bases at J, with 7 bases between the two ends. The CDR3 is 12 amino acids. Germline V gene sequence: CDR1 SGHVS, CDR2 FQNEAQ. This CDR3 reads CASRSMTDTQYF. Here the CDR3 DNA reads TGTGCCAGCAGGAGCATGACAGATACGCAGTATTTT.

The CDR3: CASRPGLGIQNEQFF. CDR3 sequence (DNA): TGTGCCAGCAGGCCGGGACTTGGGATTCAAAATGAGCAGTTCTTC. The chain carries TRBV11-3 and TRBJ2-1; TRBD2 might be the D (6 bases). The CDR3 extends over 15 amino acids. The germline V gene encodes CDR1 SGHNT and CDR2 YENEEA. V lost 6 bases and J lost 7, with 19 bases in between.

The V and J genes are TRBV14 and TRBJ2-7; a possible D gene is TRBD1 (6 bases). The germline V and J ends were trimmed by 4 bases and 3 bases, with 7 bases remaining between them. The length of the CDR3 is 12 residues. Germline CDR1 and CDR2: SGHDN and FVKESK. The CDR3 DNA sequence: TGTGCCAGCAGCCGGACAGACTACGAGCAGTACTTC. This gives the protein CASSRTDYEQYF.

This clone showed up just once. The chain couples TRBV6-5 to TRBJ2-3; 7 bases agree with TRBD1. V lost 10 bases, J lost 4 bases, and 11 bases stayed unmatched. This CDR3 has 14 residues. Germline values: CDR1 MNHEY, CDR2 SVGAGI. CDR3 coding DNA: TGTGCCACCTCCCCCGGACAGGTTGCAGATACGCAGTATTTT. The encoded protein is CATSPGQVADTQYF.

The chain combines TRBV6-5 with TRBJ1-4; TRBD1 aligns across 7 bases. The CDR3 runs to 15 residues. Germline CDR1 is MNHEY and CDR2 is SVGAGI. Trimming cost V 6 bases and J 5 bases; bases outside gene matches: 9. The CDR3 reads CASRGGGTVNEKLFF. CDR3 nucleotide sequence: TGTGCCAGCAGGGGAGGAGGGACAGTGAATGAAAAACTGTTTTTT.

There are a few counts of this clone. The V gene is TRBV19, the J gene TRBJ1-3; TRBD1 matches 8 bases. Trimming removed 6 bases from V and 3 bases from J; junction bases left unmatched: 4. Germline assignment: CDR1 LNHDA and CDR2 SQIVND (reference sequence). CDR3 length: 14 amino acids. CDR3 protein: CASRDRAGGNTIYF. The CDR3 DNA sequence: TGTGCCAGTAGGGACAGGGCTGGTGGAAACACCATATATTTT. Supplemented by reference TRBV19 and TRBJ1-3, the full variable domain reads DGGITQSPKYLFRKEGQNVTLSCEQNLNHDAMYWYRQDPGQGLRLIYYSQIVNDFQKGDIAEGYSVSREKKESFPLTVTSAQKNPTAFYLCASRDRAGGNTIYFGEGSWLTVV.